These T cell receptor beta chains were read from a single sample in a study of control samples from healthy donors and cancer patients. Repertoires were generated with immunoSEQ multiplex PCR, while TCRdb's copy carries only in-frame clones and drops some. The sample shows roughly 120,000 clones, about 93% of them seen only once. Sequencing input: blood. Receptors were obtained from a young man in good health. Both conserved end residues are part of each CDR3. The D gene is left open where the match is weak. Clone size appears in some rows only: once, few, many, or a class for an expanded clone.

TRBD1	.	TRBV6-5	TRBJ1-1	TGTGCCAGCAGCAAAGACGGGACAGACAAATCTGAAGCTTTCTTT	CASSKDGTDKSEAFF
.	.	TRBV19	TRBJ1-5	TGTGCCAGTAGTTCAGAACGGGGGCCCCAGCATTTT	CASSSERGPQHF
.	.	TRBV10-3	TRBJ1-1	TGTGCCATCAGTGAGTATGGGGGCAGTGAAGCTTTCTTT	CAISEYGGSEAFF
.	.	TRBV6-5	TRBJ1-3	TGTGCCAGCAGGGTCTCTGGAAACACCATATATTTT	CASRVSGNTIYF
.	.	TRBV21-1	TRBJ1-5	TGTGCCAGCAGCAAAGCGGGGCGATTAGGAGGTCAGCCCCAGCATTTT	CASSKAGRLGGQPQHF
.	.	TRBV3-1/TRBV3-2	TRBJ2-3	TGTGCCAGCAGCCCCCGACAGCGACTCCCCACAGATACGCAGTATTTT	CASSPRQRLPTDTQYF
.	.	TRBV5-5	TRBJ1-1	TGTGCCAGCAGCTTGGGTCACCCGGCGGGACGCAAGGGGACTGAAGCTTTCTTT	CASSLGHPAGRKGTEAFF
TRBD1	once	TRBV7-2	TRBJ2-2	TGTGCCAGCAGCAGACCACAGGGGGGGGAGCTGTTTTTT	CASSRPQGGELFF
.	.	TRBV28	TRBJ2-7	TGTGCCAGCAGTTATGGGGGGCAGGTGCAGTACTTC	CASSYGGQVQYF
TRBD2	.	TRBV5-4	TRBJ2-1	TGTGCCAGCAGCTTGGTTGTACTGGCGGGGGATTCAAGTGAGCAGTTCTTC	CASSLVVLAGDSSEQFF
.	.	TRBV6-4	TRBJ1-1	TGTGCCAGCAGTGACAGGGCAGGCAATGAAGCTTTCTTT	CASSDRAGNEAFF
.	.	TRBV6-5	TRBJ2-5	TGTGCCAGCAGTTACATGGTCGCAGAGACCCAGTACTTC	CASSYMVAETQYF
.	once	TRBV3-1/TRBV3-2	TRBJ2-3	TGTGCCAGCAGCCAAGTGTGGTCTAGCTGGGGGCAAGATACGCAGTATTTT	CASSQVWSSWGQDTQYF
.	.	TRBV27	TRBJ1-2	TGTGCCAGCAGTTTGAGGGGGTCGGGCTACACCTTC	CASSLRGSGYTF
.	.	TRBV19	TRBJ2-5	TGTGCCAGTAGCCCTAGTTTTCTGGAGACCCAGTACTTC	CASSPSFLETQYF
.	.	TRBV18	TRBJ1-1	TGTGCCAGCTCACCCTCGGCCGACGGGTACACTGAAGCTTTCTTT	CASSPSADGYTEAFF
TRBD1	.	TRBV24-1	TRBJ2-5	TGTGCCACCAGTGACCAGGGGACAGATCAACAAGAGACCCAGTACTTC	CATSDQGTDQQETQYF
.	.	TRBV7-3	TRBJ2-3	TGTGCCAGCAGCGTAGGGGGGGCGAGCACAGATACGCAGTATTTT	CASSVGGASTDTQYF
TRBD1	.	TRBV7-9	TRBJ1-6	TGTGCCAGCAGCGGACGGACAGGGGATAATTCACCCCTCCACTTT	CASSGRTGDNSPLHF
.	.	TRBV6-1	TRBJ1-1	TGTGCCAGCAGTGAAGGATTCCCGGTCCTTATGAACACTGAAGCTTTCTTT	CASSEGFPVLMNTEAFF
.	.	TRBV19	TRBJ2-1	TGTGCCAGTATTAAGGGGGTCGGGGGGAATGAGCAGTTCTTC	CASIKGVGGNEQFF
.	.	TRBV24-1	TRBJ1-1	TGTGCCACCAGTGGGGGGGAGGGTGCGAACACTGAAGCTTTCTTT	CATSGGEGANTEAFF
TRBD1	once	TRBV3-1/TRBV3-2	TRBJ2-2	TGTGCCAGCAGCCAGGCACAGGGGGCCTATAACACCGGGGAGCTGTTTTTT	CASSQAQGAYNTGELFF
TRBD2	.	TRBV3-1/TRBV3-2	TRBJ2-1	TGTGCCAGCAGCCAAGAATGGGGACTAGCCAGCGATGAGCAGTTCTTC	CASSQEWGLASDEQFF
TRBD1	.	TRBV6-5	TRBJ1-1	TGTGCCATCAAGGGGGCAGGGGGGAACACTGAAGCTTTCTTT	CAIKGAGGNTEAFF
.	.	TRBV28	TRBJ1-3	TGTGCCAGCAGCTCTGGAAACACCATATATTTT	CASSSGNTIYF
.	.	TRBV5-6	TRBJ1-6	TGTGCCAGCAGCTTGACCGCCGGGGCCGTCCTGGGTTCACCCCTCCACTTT	CASSLTAGAVLGSPLHF
TRBD2	.	TRBV24-1	TRBJ2-3	TGTGCCACCAGTGATCCACAACTAGCGGGGGCTAGCACAGATACGCAGTATTTT	CATSDPQLAGASTDTQYF
TRBD1	.	TRBV11-2	TRBJ1-2	TGTGCCAGCAGCTTCCCGGGACAGCACTATGGCTACACCTTC	CASSFPGQHYGYTF
TRBD1	.	TRBV19	TRBJ1-5	TGTGCCAGTAGTATCGGAGTTCGACAGGGAGGCAATCAGCCCCAGCATTTT	CASSIGVRQGGNQPQHF
.	.	TRBV19	TRBJ1-1	TGTGCCAGTAGTGAGACAGACACTGAAGCTTTCTTT	CASSETDTEAFF
.	once	TRBV28	TRBJ1-5	TGTGCCAGCAGTTGGAGCAATCAGCCCCAGCATTTT	CASSWSNQPQHF
.	once	TRBV19	TRBJ1-5	TGTGCCACCCGTGGGGAATATAGCAATCAGCCCCAGCATTTT	CATRGEYSNQPQHF
TRBD1	.	TRBV19	TRBJ1-6	TGTGCCATTCCAGGGGGCTCTAATTCACCCCTCCACTTT	CAIPGGSNSPLHF
TRBD1	.	TRBV2	TRBJ1-2	TGTGCCAGCGTATGGGACAGGGGACTAGCGGGCTACACCTTC	CASVWDRGLAGYTF
.	.	TRBV6-6	TRBJ1-4	TGTGCCAGCAGTCTATTGGGACATCTTAATGAAAAACTGTTTTTT	CASSLLGHLNEKLFF
.	.	TRBV12-5	TRBJ1-1	TGTGCTAGTGGTTTGGACCAGTGGACAGACCGGGATTCTAGTAACACTGAAGCTTTCTTT	CASGLDQWTDRDSSNTEAFF
.	.	TRBV4-1	TRBJ1-1	TGCGCCAGCAGCCAAGCAGTCCCGAACACTGAAGCTTTCTTT	CASSQAVPNTEAFF
TRBD1	.	TRBV18	TRBJ2-4	TGTGCCAGCTCTCCCCGGACAGGGCGAGGGGATCAGTACTTC	CASSPRTGRGDQYF
.	.	TRBV11-2	TRBJ2-2	TGTGCCAGCAGCTTAGTCGAGGGGACATCCGGGGAGCTGTTTTTT	CASSLVEGTSGELFF
.	.	TRBV6-1	TRBJ1-1	TGTGCCAGCAGTGAAATTGTGGCAGCGAACACTGAAGCTTTCTTT	CASSEIVAANTEAFF
.	.	TRBV7-9	TRBJ2-3	TGTGCCAGCAGCACCCTCTCTTGGGGGGAAGCAGATACGCAGTATTTT	CASSTLSWGEADTQYF
TRBD2	.	TRBV24-1	TRBJ2-1	TGTGCCACCGCATCGGCGGGGGGGGCGAGTGAGCAGTTCTTC	CATASAGGASEQFF
TRBD1	.	TRBV24-1	TRBJ2-3	TGTGCCACCAGTGATCCCTGGGAGACAGGGAATGCAGATACGCAGTATTTT	CATSDPWETGNADTQYF
.	.	TRBV9	TRBJ2-1	TGTGCCAGCAGCGTAGGTAGTAACAATGAGCAGTTCTTC	CASSVGSNNEQFF
TRBD1	.	TRBV9	TRBJ1-1	TGTGCCAGCAGCCCTCCCTCGACAGGGCTACGTACTGAAGCTTTCTTT	CASSPPSTGLRTEAFF
TRBD1	.	TRBV11-2	TRBJ1-1	TGTGCCAGCAGCTTAGATTGGGCCCAGGGGGTAGTGACTGAAGCTTTCTTT	CASSLDWAQGVVTEAFF
TRBD1	.	TRBV18	TRBJ1-4	TGTGCCAGCTCCCAAAAACAGGGGAGCCCAACTAATGAAAAACTGTTTTTT	CASSQKQGSPTNEKLFF
.	.	TRBV11-2	TRBJ1-2	TGTGCCAGCAGCTCTTACCGACAGAATGGCTACACCTTC	CASSSYRQNGYTF
.	.	TRBV19	TRBJ1-1	TGTGCCAGTAGTATAGTAGGGGGTGGCACTGAAGCTTTCTTT	CASSIVGGGTEAFF
.	.	TRBV6-5	TRBJ2-6	TGTGCCAGCCGAGACTCTGGGGCCAACGTCCTGACTTTC	CASRDSGANVLTF
.	few	TRBV2	TRBJ1-6	TGTGCCAGCAGTGGTTCTCGGGGAGAAAATTCACCCCTCCACTTT	CASSGSRGENSPLHF
.	.	TRBV28	TRBJ2-1	TGTGCCAGCAGTGCCAGGGCCCATCATGAGCAGTTCTTC	CASSARAHHEQFF
TRBD1	.	TRBV5-1	TRBJ2-5	TGCGCCAGCAGCCAAAACAGGGGGCCGAAAGAGACCCAGTACTTC	CASSQNRGPKETQYF
TRBD2	.	TRBV5-6	TRBJ2-2	TGTGCCAGCAGGGGGACTAGCGGGGAAAACACCGGGGAGCTGTTTTTT	CASRGTSGENTGELFF
.	.	TRBV6-4	TRBJ2-1	TGTGCCAGCAGTGACTCGACAAACAATGAGCAGTTCTTC	CASSDSTNNEQFF